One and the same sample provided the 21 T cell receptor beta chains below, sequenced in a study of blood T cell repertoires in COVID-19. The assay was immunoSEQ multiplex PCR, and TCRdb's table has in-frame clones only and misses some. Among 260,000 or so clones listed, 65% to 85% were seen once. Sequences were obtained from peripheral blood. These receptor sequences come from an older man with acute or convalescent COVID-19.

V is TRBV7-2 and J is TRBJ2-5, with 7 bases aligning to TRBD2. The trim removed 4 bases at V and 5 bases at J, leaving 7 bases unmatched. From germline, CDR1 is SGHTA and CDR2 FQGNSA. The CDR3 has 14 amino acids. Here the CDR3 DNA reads TGTGCCAGCAGCTCCCGCGGGGGTGGGGAGACCCAGTACTTC. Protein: CASSSRGGGETQYF.

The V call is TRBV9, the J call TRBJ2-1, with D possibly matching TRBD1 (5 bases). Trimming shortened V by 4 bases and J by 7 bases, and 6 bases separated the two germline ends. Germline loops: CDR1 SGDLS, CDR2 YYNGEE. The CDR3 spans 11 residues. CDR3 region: CASSQGNEQFF. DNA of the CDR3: TGTGCCAGCAGCCAGGGTAATGAGCAGTTCTTC.

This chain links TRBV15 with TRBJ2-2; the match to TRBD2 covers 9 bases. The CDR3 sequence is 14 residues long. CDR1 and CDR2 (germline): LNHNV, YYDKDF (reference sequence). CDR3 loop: CGSRASGTTGELFF. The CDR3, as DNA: TGTGGCAGCCGGGCTAGCGGGACGACCGGGGAGCTGTTTTTT.

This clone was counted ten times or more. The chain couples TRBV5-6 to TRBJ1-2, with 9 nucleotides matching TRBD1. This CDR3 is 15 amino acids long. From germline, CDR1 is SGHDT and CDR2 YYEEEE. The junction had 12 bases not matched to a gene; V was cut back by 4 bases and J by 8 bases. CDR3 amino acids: CASSAPGQGLHGYTF. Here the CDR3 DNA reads TGTGCCAGCAGCGCGCCGGGACAGGGACTTCACGGCTACACCTTC.

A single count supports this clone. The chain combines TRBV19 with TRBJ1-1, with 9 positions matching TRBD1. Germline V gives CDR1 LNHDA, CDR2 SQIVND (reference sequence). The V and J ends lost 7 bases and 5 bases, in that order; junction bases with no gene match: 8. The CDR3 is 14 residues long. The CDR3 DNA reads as TGTGCCAGTAAGTTTGACAGGGGGAGGACTGAAGCTTTCTTT. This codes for CASKFDRGRTEAFF.

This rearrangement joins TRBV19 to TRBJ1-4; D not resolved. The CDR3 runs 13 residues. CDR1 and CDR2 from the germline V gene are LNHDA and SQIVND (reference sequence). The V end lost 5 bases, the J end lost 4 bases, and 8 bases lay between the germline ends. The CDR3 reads CASSPGINEKLFF. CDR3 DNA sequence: TGTGCCAGTAGTCCCGGGATTAATGAAAAACTGTTTTTT.

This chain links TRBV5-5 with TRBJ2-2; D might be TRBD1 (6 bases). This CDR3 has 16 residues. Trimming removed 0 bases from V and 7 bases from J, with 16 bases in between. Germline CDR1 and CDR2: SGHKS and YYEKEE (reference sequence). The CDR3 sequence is CASSLAKGHLGGELFF. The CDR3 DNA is TGTGCCAGCAGCTTGGCTAAGGGACACCTGGGCGGGGAGCTGTTTTTT.

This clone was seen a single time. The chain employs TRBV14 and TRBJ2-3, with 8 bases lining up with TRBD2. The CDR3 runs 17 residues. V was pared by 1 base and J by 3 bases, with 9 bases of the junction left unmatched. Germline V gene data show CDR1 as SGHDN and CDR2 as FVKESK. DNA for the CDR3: TGTGCCAGCAGCCAAGGAGCCCCGGGGGGGGGAACAGATACGCAGTATTTT. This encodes CASSQGAPGGGTDTQYF.

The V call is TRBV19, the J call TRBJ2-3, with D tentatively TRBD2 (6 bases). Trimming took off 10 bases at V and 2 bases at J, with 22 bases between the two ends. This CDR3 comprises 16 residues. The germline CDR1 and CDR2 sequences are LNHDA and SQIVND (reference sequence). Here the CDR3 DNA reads TGTGCCACCTCCCAACCCCGGGACTTGAACACAGATACGCAGTATTTT. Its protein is CATSQPRDLNTDTQYF. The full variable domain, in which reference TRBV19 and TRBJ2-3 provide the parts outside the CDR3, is DGGITQSPKYLFRKEGQNVTLSCEQNLNHDAMYWYRQDPGQGLRLIYYSQIVNDFQKGDIAEGYSVSREKKESFPLTVTSAQKNPTAFYLCATSQPRDLNTDTQYFGPGTRLTVL.

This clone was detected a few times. CDR3 residues: CASSQDRRGSYEQYF. CDR3 DNA: TGTGCCAGCAGCCAAGATCGCCGGGGAAGCTACGAGCAGTACTTC. This chain uses TRBV4-2 with TRBJ2-7; the D gene is possibly TRBD2 (5 bases). The germline V and J ends were trimmed by 0 bases and 3 bases, with 12 bases remaining between them. The CDR3 is 15 amino acids. The germline gives CDR1 LGHNA, CDR2 YNFKEQ.

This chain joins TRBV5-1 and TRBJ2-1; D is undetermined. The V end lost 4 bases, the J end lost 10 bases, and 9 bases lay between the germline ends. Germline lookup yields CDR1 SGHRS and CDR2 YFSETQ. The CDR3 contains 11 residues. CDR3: CASSPSREQFF. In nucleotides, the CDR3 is TGCGCCAGCAGCCCGAGCCGGGAGCAGTTCTTC.

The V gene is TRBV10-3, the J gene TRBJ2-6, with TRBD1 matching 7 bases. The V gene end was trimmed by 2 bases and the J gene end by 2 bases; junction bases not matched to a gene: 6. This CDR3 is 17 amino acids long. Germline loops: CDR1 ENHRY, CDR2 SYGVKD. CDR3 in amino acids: CAISEPRQGTGANVLTF. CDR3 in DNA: TGTGCCATCAGTGAGCCAAGACAGGGTACTGGGGCCAACGTCCTGACTTTC.

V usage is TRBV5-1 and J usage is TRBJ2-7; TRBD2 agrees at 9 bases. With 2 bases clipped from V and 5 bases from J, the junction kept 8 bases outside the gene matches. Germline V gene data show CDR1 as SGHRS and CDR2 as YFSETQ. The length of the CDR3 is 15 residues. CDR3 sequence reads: CASSFSGGRANEQYF. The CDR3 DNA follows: TGCGCCAGCAGCTTCTCTGGCGGGAGGGCCAACGAGCAGTACTTC.

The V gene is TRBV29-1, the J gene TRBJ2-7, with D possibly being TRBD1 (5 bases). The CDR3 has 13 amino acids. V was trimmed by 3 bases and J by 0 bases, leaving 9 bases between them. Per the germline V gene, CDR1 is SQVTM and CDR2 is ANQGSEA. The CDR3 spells CSVESDNSYEQYF. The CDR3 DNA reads TGCAGCGTTGAGTCGGACAACTCCTACGAGCAGTACTTC.

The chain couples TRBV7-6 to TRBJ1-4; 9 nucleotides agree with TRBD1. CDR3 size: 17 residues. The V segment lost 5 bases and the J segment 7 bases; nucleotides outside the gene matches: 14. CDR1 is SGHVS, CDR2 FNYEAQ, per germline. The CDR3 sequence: CASSLNYQGQGGEKLFF. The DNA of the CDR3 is TGTGCCAGCAGCCTTAACTACCAGGGACAGGGAGGTGAAAAACTGTTTTTT.

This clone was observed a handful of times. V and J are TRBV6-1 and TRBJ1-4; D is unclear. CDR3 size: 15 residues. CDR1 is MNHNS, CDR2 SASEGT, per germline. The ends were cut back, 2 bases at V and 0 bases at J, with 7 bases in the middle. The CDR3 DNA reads TGTGCCAGCAGTGAACGGGTAGCAACTAATGAAAAACTGTTTTTT. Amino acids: CASSERVATNEKLFF.

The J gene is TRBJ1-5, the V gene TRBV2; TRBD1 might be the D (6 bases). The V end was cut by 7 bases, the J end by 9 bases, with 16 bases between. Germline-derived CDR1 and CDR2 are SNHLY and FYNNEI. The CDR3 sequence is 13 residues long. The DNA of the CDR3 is TGTGCCAGCACCTTGACAGGAACCTGGCCCCAGCATTTT. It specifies CASTLTGTWPQHF.

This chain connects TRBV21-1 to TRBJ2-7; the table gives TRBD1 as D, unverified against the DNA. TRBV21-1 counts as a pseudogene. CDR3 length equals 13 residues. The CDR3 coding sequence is TGTGCCAGAGGACAGGGGGAGGACTACGAGCAGTACTTC. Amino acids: CARGQGEDYEQYF.

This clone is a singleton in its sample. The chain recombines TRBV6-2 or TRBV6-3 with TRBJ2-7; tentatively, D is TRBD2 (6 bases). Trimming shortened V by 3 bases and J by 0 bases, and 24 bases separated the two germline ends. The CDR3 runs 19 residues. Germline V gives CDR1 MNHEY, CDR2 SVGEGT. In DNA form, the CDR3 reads TGTGCCAGCAGTTATGGTCCCCAACTTCGCGGGACCTACTCCTACGAGCAGTACTTC. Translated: CASSYGPQLRGTYSYEQYF.

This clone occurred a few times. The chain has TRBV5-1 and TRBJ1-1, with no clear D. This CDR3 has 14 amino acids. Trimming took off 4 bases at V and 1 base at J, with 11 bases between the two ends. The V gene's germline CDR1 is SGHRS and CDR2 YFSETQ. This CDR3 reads CASSQSQENTEAFF. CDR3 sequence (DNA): TGCGCCAGCAGCCAGTCGCAGGAGAACACTGAAGCTTTCTTT. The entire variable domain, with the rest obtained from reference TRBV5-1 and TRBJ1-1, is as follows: KAGVTQTPRYLIKTRGQQVTLSCSPISGHRSVSWYQQTPGQGLQFLFEYFSETQRNKGNFPGRFSGRQFSNSRSEMNVSTLELGDSALYLCASSQSQENTEAFFGQGTRLTVV.

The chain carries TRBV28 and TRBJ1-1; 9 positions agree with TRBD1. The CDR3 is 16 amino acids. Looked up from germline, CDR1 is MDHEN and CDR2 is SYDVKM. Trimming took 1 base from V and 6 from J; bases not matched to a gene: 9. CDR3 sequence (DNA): TGTGCCAGCAGTTTATCCCCGGGACAGGGTCCCCCTGAAGCTTTCTTT. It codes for CASSLSPGQGPPEAFF.